A single sample gave rise to the 10 T cell receptor beta chains below, sequenced in a study of cytomegalovirus exposure and HLA in healthy donors. In the PCR, 60 Vbeta and 13 Jbeta primers were used. Generated by immunoSEQ multiplex PCR, the TCRdb table keeps only in-frame clones and is missing some. The profile covers 80,000 or so clones, with approximately 60% appearing a single time and roughly 4% taken by the ten largest. Sample: PBMCs. The source of these receptors is a male donor in good health and CMV-seropositive.

CDR3 in amino acids: CASLTSGTGVNEQFF. CDR3 nucleotide sequence: TGTGCCAGCCTTACATCCGGGACAGGGGTCAATGAGCAGTTCTTC. V gene TRBV5-6 combines with J gene TRBJ2-1, with TRBD1 matching over 10 bases. The CDR3 spans 15 residues. The trim removed 7 bases at V and 6 bases at J, leaving 10 bases unmatched. From germline, CDR1 is SGHDT and CDR2 YYEEEE.

This clone occurred a few times. This chain links TRBV30 with TRBJ1-5; no clear D. CDR3 length equals 13 residues. V shed 1 base and J shed 0 bases, with 4 bases lying between them. Germline assignment: CDR1 GTSNPN and CDR2 SVGIG (reference sequence). The DNA for the CDR3 is TGTGCCTGGAGTGGACATAGCAATCAGCCCCAGCATTTT. Amino acids: CAWSGHSNQPQHF.

This clone was counted between two and nine times. The chain uses TRBV30 and TRBJ1-4; D might be TRBD1 (6 bases). V was shortened by 3 bases and J by 5 bases, with 13 bases between the two germline ends. The CDR3 sequence is 14 residues long. Per germline, CDR1 GTSNPN and CDR2 SVGIG (reference sequence). CDR3 nucleotides: TGTGCCTGGAGCGCCGGGAGGGGGAATGAAAAACTGTTTTTT. Its translation: CAWSAGRGNEKLFF.

This sequence joins TRBV28 and TRBJ2-7, with 8 bases identical to TRBD2. The CDR3 has 13 amino acids. V shed 8 bases, J shed 4 bases, and the junction held 7 bases outside the gene matches. CDR1 and CDR2 (germline): MDHEN, SYDVKM. The CDR3: CASLSAGGYEQYF. Here the CDR3 DNA reads TGTGCCAGCCTATCGGCGGGAGGATACGAGCAGTACTTC.

This chain links TRBV28 with TRBJ2-2; perhaps TRBD1 as D (6 bases). Trimming pared 11 bases from V and 5 bases from J, leaving 18 bases between. CDR1 is MDHEN and CDR2 is SYDVKM in the germline V gene. CDR3 length: 14 amino acids. The CDR3 DNA reads TGTGCCGCCCGAGGACAGAGTTATACCGGGGAGCTGTTTTTT. The encoded protein is CAARGQSYTGELFF.

V gene TRBV5-1 combines with J gene TRBJ2-1; 11 nucleotides match TRBD2. Germline V gene lookup returns CDR1 SGHRS and CDR2 YFSETQ. The length of the CDR3 is 15 residues. The ends lost 0 bases at V and 7 bases at J; junction bases unmatched: 3. For the CDR3, the DNA is TGCGCCAGCAGCTTGGAAGTAGCGGGGGGGAATGAGCAGTTCTTC. Its translation is CASSLEVAGGNEQFF.

This chain joins TRBV7-8 and TRBJ1-6; the match to TRBD1 covers 7 bases. CDR3 size: 14 residues. The V gene's germline CDR1 is SGHVS and CDR2 FQNEAQ. J gave up 6 bases and V 5 bases, and 4 bases lay outside the gene matches. The CDR3 DNA follows: TGTGCCAGCAGCGACCGGGACAGTAATTCACCCCTCCACTTT. As protein: CASSDRDSNSPLHF.

The chain joins TRBV20-1 to TRBJ2-7; D is unclear. The CDR3 spans 10 residues. The V and J ends lost 3 bases and 5 bases respectively, with 5 bases between them. Germline V lookup: CDR1 DFQATT, CDR2 SNEGSKA (reference sequence). The CDR3 DNA follows: TGCAGTGCTAGCACGGACGAGCAGTACTTC. Protein sequence: CSASTDEQYF.

The V call is TRBV5-4, the J call TRBJ2-2; 10 nucleotides align to TRBD2. V lost 0 bases to trimming and J lost 5 bases; unmatched junction nucleotides: 4. This CDR3 comprises 16 residues. From germline, CDR1 is SGHNT and CDR2 YYREEE (reference sequence). The CDR3 DNA follows: TGTGCCAGCAGCTTGGAGGGAGCGGGGGGGACCGGGGAGCTGTTTTTT. Residues: CASSLEGAGGTGELFF.

The chain joins TRBV18 to TRBJ2-1, with 15 positions matching TRBD2. V trimming: 6 bases; J trimming: 2 bases; junction bases outside the gene matches: 11. The CDR3 is made up of 19 amino acids. The germline V gene has CDR1 KGHSH and CDR2 LQKENI. The CDR3 sequence is CASSPLPGTSGRTYNEQFF. DNA of the CDR3: TGTGCCAGCTCGCCTCTACCCGGGACTAGCGGGAGGACCTACAATGAGCAGTTCTTC.